The next 16 T cell receptor beta chains were all read from a single sample in a study of shared clonotypes between healthy human individuals. The table came from immunoSEQ multiplex PCR; TCRdb's copy has only in-frame clones and leaves some out. The top ten hold 24% of the sample, which has some 120,000 clones, about 70% seen once. The sequenced sample consisted of memory CD8+ T cells sorted from blood. Subset defined: CD45RO+ cells pooled with CCR7-negative TemRA cells. The origin of the receptors is a woman aged 30 to 39 in good health.

V usage is TRBV5-1 and J usage is TRBJ2-7, with D maybe TRBD1 (6 bases). Germline CDR1 SGHRS, CDR2 YFSETQ. The ends were cut back, 0 bases at V and 2 bases at J, with 12 bases in the middle. The CDR3 totals 15 residues. CDR3 in amino acids: CASSLGYDRTYEQYF. CDR3 sequence (DNA): TGCGCCAGCAGCTTGGGCTACGACAGGACCTACGAGCAGTACTTC.

The V call is TRBV18, the J call TRBJ2-7; TRBD2 might be the D (5 bases). Germline V gives CDR1 KGHSH, CDR2 LQKENI. The CDR3 is 13 amino acids. Trimming removed 3 bases at V and 1 base at J, with 7 bases between. For the CDR3, the DNA is TGTGCCAGCTCACCTAGCGAATCCTACGAGCAGTACTTC. It translates to CASSPSESYEQYF.

The J gene is TRBJ2-7, the V gene TRBV7-8; D not resolved. From germline, CDR1 is SGHVS and CDR2 FQNEAQ. CDR3 length: 13 amino acids. Trimming took 5 bases from V and 3 from J, leaving 11 bases between them. CDR3 in amino acids: CASSSRAYYEQYF. In DNA, the CDR3 is TGTGCCAGCAGCAGCCGGGCCTACTACGAGCAGTACTTC.

The rearrangement uses TRBV5-6 and TRBJ1-1; 7 bases match TRBD1. Germline CDR1 reads SGHDT; CDR2 reads YYEEEE. This CDR3 comprises 13 residues. V gave up 4 bases and J gave up 4 bases; unmatched junction bases: 4. In DNA, the CDR3 is TGTGCCAGCAGCCGGACAGGCGGCACTGAAGCTTTCTTT. Amino acids: CASSRTGGTEAFF. Complete variable domain (other parts from reference TRBV5-6 and TRBJ1-1): DAGVTQSPTHLIKTRGQQVTLRCSPKSGHDTVSWYQQALGQGPQFIFQYYEEEERQRGNFPDRFSGHQFPNYSSELNVNALLLGDSALYLCASSRTGGTEAFFGQGTRLTVV.

This clone was observed a few times. The V call is TRBV29-1, the J call TRBJ2-1, with 9 bases fitting TRBD1. Germline CDR1 SQVTM, CDR2 ANQGSEA. The CDR3 length is 14 residues. V was pared by 6 bases and J by 6 bases, with 9 bases of the junction left unmatched. As DNA, the CDR3 is TGCAGCGTCTCGGGACAGGGTGATCGCAATGAGCAGTTCTTC. This gives the protein CSVSGQGDRNEQFF.

The chain links TRBV27 to TRBJ1-1; D unclear. The CDR3 loop spans 13 amino acids. Trimming pared 3 bases from V and 4 bases from J, leaving 9 bases between. Germline-derived CDR1 and CDR2 are MNHEY and SMNVEV (reference sequence). The DNA of the CDR3 is TGTGCCAGCAGTTTGAGGTGCAGCACTGAAGCTTTCTTT. This translates into CASSLRCSTEAFF.

This clone showed up many times. The V gene is TRBV6-4, the J gene TRBJ2-1; D possibly corresponds to TRBD2 (5 bases). In germline, CDR1 is MRHNA, CDR2 SNTAGT. The V and J ends lost 0 bases and 3 bases respectively, with 9 bases between them. The CDR3 spans 15 residues. The CDR3 coding sequence is TGTGCCAGCAGTGACTCGGTCGGGGACTACAATGAGCAGTTCTTC. Amino acid sequence: CASSDSVGDYNEQFF.

The rearrangement uses TRBV27 and TRBJ2-7, with 7 nucleotides matching TRBD2. The CDR3 spans 15 residues. V shed 6 bases, J shed 6 bases, and the junction held 14 bases outside the gene matches. Germline assignment: CDR1 MNHEY and CDR2 SMNVEV (reference sequence). The CDR3 region has the DNA TGTGCCAGCAGCCAAGAAGGTGGGAGGGCCAGCGAGCAGTACTTC. Translating it yields CASSQEGGRASEQYF.

The V gene is TRBV19, the J gene TRBJ1-5, with 8 nucleotides matching TRBD1. The J segment lost 2 bases and the V segment lost 5 bases, leaving 5 bases of the junction unmatched. The CDR3 has 15 amino acids. Germline CDR1 and CDR2: LNHDA and SQIVND (reference sequence). The CDR3 nucleotides are TGTGCCAGTAGTGCAGGGGGCAGTGGCAATCAGCCCCAGCATTTT. Amino acids: CASSAGGSGNQPQHF.

J is TRBJ2-1 and V is TRBV28; no definite D call. Germline V gene data show CDR1 as MDHEN and CDR2 as SYDVKM. CDR3 length: 15 amino acids. V lost 3 bases, J lost 0 bases, and 9 bases lay in between. CDR3 residues: CASSFLRSSYNEQFF. The CDR3 nucleotides are TGTGCCAGCAGTTTCTTGAGGAGCTCCTACAATGAGCAGTTCTTC.

The chain is built from TRBV5-6 and TRBJ2-1, with TRBD2 matching over 7 bases. With V trimmed by 0 bases and J by 8 bases, 8 bases remained unmatched. The germline gives CDR1 SGHDT, CDR2 YYEEEE. This CDR3 is built from 15 residues. The CDR3 region has the DNA TGTGCCAGCAGCTTGGTTGGGGGAGGGCCACATGAGCAGTTCTTC. Residues: CASSLVGGGPHEQFF. Full variable domain (missing parts from reference TRBV5-6 and TRBJ2-1): DAGVTQSPTHLIKTRGQQVTLRCSPKSGHDTVSWYQQALGQGPQFIFQYYEEEERQRGNFPDRFSGHQFPNYSSELNVNALLLGDSALYLCASSLVGGGPHEQFFGPGTRLTVL.

This clone was counted only a few times. The CDR3 nucleotides read TGTGCCAGCAGCCTGGGACTAGCGGGAAGTACAGATACGCAGTATTTT. It codes for CASSLGLAGSTDTQYF. The chain carries TRBV13 and TRBJ2-3; 13 positions match TRBD2. CDR1 is PRHDT, CDR2 FYEKMQ, per germline (reference sequence). The trim removed 5 bases at V and 3 bases at J, leaving 5 bases unmatched. This CDR3 has 16 residues.

At least ten counts were recorded for this clone. V is TRBV2 and J is TRBJ2-7; no firm D call. CDR1 is SNHLY and CDR2 is FYNNEI in the germline V gene. V was cut by 4 bases and J by 4 bases, with 8 bases left in between. This CDR3 spans 12 amino acids. The chain's CDR3 is CASSAKVYEQYF. The CDR3 nucleotides are TGTGCCAGCAGTGCTAAAGTGTACGAGCAGTACTTC.

At least ten counts were recorded for this clone. The chain has TRBV6-1 and TRBJ2-1; 8 bases align to TRBD1. The CDR3 length is 15 residues. Germline lookup yields CDR1 MNHNS and CDR2 SASEGT. Losses at the gene ends were 3 bases for V and 8 bases for J; bases not matched to a gene: 9. The CDR3 DNA follows: TGTGCCAGCAGTGAGGACGGGACAGGTCCGTATGAGCAGTTCTTC. This sequence encodes CASSEDGTGPYEQFF.

This sequence joins TRBV7-3 and TRBJ2-7; 7 positions match TRBD1. The germline V gene encodes CDR1 SGHTA and CDR2 FQGTGA. There are 13 residues in the CDR3. V lost 5 bases to trimming and J lost 7 bases; unmatched junction nucleotides: 8. The CDR3 nucleotides are TGTGCCAGCAGCCTAGATCCGGACAGGGAGCAGTACTTC. Encoded protein: CASSLDPDREQYF.

This clone was recorded many times. The J gene is TRBJ2-1, the V gene TRBV14, with 13 bases aligning to TRBD2. The germline V gene encodes CDR1 SGHDN and CDR2 FVKESK. V was clipped by 4 bases and J by 5 bases; unmatched bases: 11. The length of the CDR3 is 18 residues. In DNA, the CDR3 is TGTGCCAGCAGCCCAGGACTAGCGGGAGACCTATTAGACAATGAGCAGTTCTTC. The encoded protein is CASSPGLAGDLLDNEQFF.